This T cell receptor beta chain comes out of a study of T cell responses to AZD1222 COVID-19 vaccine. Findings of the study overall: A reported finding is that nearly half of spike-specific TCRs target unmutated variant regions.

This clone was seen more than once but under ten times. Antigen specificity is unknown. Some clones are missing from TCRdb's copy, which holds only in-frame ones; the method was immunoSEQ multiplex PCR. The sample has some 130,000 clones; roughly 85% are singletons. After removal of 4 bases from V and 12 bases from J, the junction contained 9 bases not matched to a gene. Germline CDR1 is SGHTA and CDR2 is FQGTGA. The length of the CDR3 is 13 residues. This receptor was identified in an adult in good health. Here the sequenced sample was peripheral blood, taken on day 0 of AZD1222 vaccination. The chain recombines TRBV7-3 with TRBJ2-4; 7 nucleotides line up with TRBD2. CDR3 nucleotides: TGTGCCAGCAGCTCGCAGAGTGGGAGGGATCAGTACTTC. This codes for CASSSQSGRDQYF.